This TCR beta chain emerged from a study of HIV-infected patients and healthy controls (dated by TCRdb to the mid-2010s). Background on the whole study: The study asked whether deep sequencing of the TCR repertoire from small blood samples of HIV patients could detect immune perturbation and reconstitution.

Whole blood was used without cell fractionation, so the repertoire reflected all unsorted peripheral T cells. Some ten uninfected healthy donors were sampled as controls, a few of whom were sampled twice 2 to 4 months apart. For RNA extraction, an approximately 2.6 ml sample of peripheral blood was drawn into Tempus tubes. Residual genomic DNA was removed with the TURBO-DNase kit and globin mRNA was depleted with GLOBINclear. Including the terminal cysteine and phenylalanine, the CDR3 comprises 14 residues. The kept DNA is CDR3 alone, 42 bases in frame from the first base. As encoded in the germline V gene, CDR1 is SQVTM while CDR2 is ANQGSEA. V ends up 6 bases short and J 6 bases short, with an unmatched junction base count of 8. Results and caveats for the whole study, not just this receptor: Size-matched repertoire data did not replicate the apparent post-therapy recovery of the Gini index in HIV-infected patients. During therapy, a significant decrease in frequency was seen for HIV-associated CDR3s, whereas no significant change was found for CMV-associated CDR3s, although most of them became more frequent. HIV-infected repertoires had significantly higher mean Gini indices than controls, possibly reflecting oligoclonality. Donor HLA types were not determined in the study. Only sixteen HIV-infected individuals were processed, which the authors considered a major limit on how widely the findings apply. In the samples, alpha-beta chain pairing was left undetermined. More CDR3s were shared between individuals among healthy controls than among HIV+ patients, as measured by Jaccard index and by the count of highly shared sequences. Comparisons were complicated by unequal numbers of distinct sequences between patients and controls, and rare events from HIV-infected data were overweighted by size-matching. Mean usage differed significantly between HIV-infected patients and controls for eight alpha and eight beta V genes. Slight age and sex profile differences between the study cohorts did not explain the observed diversity differences. Compared with untreated HIV+ repertoires, healthy control repertoires had roughly threefold more distinct CDR3s and higher Shannon diversity. MAIT cell alpha-chain CDR3s were found at high frequency in healthy controls but were severely depleted in HIV+ repertoires. The use of whole blood limited sequencing depth and precluded separation of the dynamics of distinct T-cell subpopulations.

This clonotype is deemed medium-sized (0.01 to 0.1%). The antigen it binds to is not known. Base qualities are not at hand, and no much larger clone is one base apart. Reverse transcription of approximately 500 ng RNA was performed with SuperScript III using primers directed against the alpha and beta constant regions. Alpha and beta chain libraries were generated separately via chain-specific third strand synthesis with multiplexing indices. In the protocol, all rearrangements within a chain were amplified with a single primer pair so that primer bias was avoided, and molecular barcodes were added to each cDNA molecule. Purified cDNA was ligated with T4 RNA Ligase 1 onto a 5' RACE adapter bearing a random hexamer and the SP2 sequencing primer site. Second strand synthesis was primed from the SP2 site with Phusion polymerase, using slow temperature ramps to favor optimal annealing. The 12-nucleotide barcode on each molecule comprised two random hexamer sequences, both introduced before amplification and concatenated. A brief initial PCR introduced P5 and P7 adapter elements together with a second index, and a roughly 20-cycle amplification PCR using P5s and P7 primers was subsequently performed. A total of 25 to 30 PCR cycles were applied to the libraries, which were quantified on a Qubit, sized on a Bioanalyzer, and diluted to 4 to 4.5 nM. Sequencing of the normalized libraries was performed on an Illumina MiSeq with 2 x 250 paired-end kits. Reverse transcription reactions were cleaned up on MinElute columns and eluted into about 9.5 ul Tris-Cl. Adapter ligations were incubated for less than 30 hours at 16 degrees C and subsequently purified with AMPure XP beads at a 1:1 ratio. For the original study's pipeline: Demultiplexed FASTQ files were processed with a modified Decombinator by which V, J, insert and barcode information was output. Sequences that shared a barcode but differed from the dominant sequence were discarded as errors, and original cDNA molecules were estimated by counting barcodes clustered at Levenshtein distance 3. The R packages ineq, vegan, igraph and RCytoscape were used for downstream analyses, together with IMGT nomenclature and CDR3 definitions. V gene usage was calculated across distinct sequences, with every TCR tallied a single time to avoid skew from clonal expansion. Whenever two unique CDR3 amino acid sequences within a donor differed by a single Levenshtein edit, similarity networks linked them. Published HIV-specific CDR3s (fewer than 100 alpha, 702 beta) and CMV-specific CDR3s (about 13 alpha, a few hundred beta) were assembled and queried against the repertoires. Random subsampling to size-matched repertoires demonstrated that the decreased diversity in patients did not result from their lower sequence numbers. TCRdb itself trimmed the public reads at Q25 with fastp, ran MiXCR and retained productive beta chains. CDR3 protein duplicates are merged, each entry listing the most common genes and DNA. TCRdb, rather than the study authors, made the V and J calls. The sample has some 13,000 distinct CDR3 sequences on record, roughly a tenth of them singletons. The biggest ten clones account for approximately 6.6% of the sample.

Recombination connected TRBV29-1 to TRBJ2-1, with 10 bases matching TRBD2. Material for sequencing was blood. The sequence was collected from an adult in good health. The DNA sequence is as follows: TGCAGCGTCATAGCGGGGGGAGGAGGCAATGAGCAGTTCTTC. It translates to CSVIAGGGGNEQFF.